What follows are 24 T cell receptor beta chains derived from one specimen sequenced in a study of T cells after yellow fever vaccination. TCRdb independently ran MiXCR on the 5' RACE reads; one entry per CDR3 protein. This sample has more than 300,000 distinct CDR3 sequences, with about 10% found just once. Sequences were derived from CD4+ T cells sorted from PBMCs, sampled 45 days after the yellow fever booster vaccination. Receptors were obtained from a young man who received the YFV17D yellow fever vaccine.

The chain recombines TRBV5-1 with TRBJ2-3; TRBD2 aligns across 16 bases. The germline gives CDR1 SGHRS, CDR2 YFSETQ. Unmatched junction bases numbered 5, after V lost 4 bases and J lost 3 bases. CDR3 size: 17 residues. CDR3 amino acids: CASSLGTSGGATDTQYF. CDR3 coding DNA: TGCGCCAGCAGCCTCGGGACTAGCGGGGGGGCAACAGATACGCAGTATTTT. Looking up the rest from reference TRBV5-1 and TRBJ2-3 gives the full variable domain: KAGVTQTPRYLIKTRGQQVTLSCSPISGHRSVSWYQQTPGQGLQFLFEYFSETQRNKGNFPGRFSGRQFSNSRSEMNVSTLELGDSALYLCASSLGTSGGATDTQYFGPGTRLTVL.

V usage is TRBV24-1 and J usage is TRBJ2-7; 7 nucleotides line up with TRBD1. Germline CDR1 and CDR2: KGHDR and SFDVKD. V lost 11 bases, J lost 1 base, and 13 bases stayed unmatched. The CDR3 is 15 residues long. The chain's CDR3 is CAIRYRGNFSYEQYF. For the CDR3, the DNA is TGTGCCATACGATACAGGGGAAATTTTTCCTACGAGCAGTACTTC.

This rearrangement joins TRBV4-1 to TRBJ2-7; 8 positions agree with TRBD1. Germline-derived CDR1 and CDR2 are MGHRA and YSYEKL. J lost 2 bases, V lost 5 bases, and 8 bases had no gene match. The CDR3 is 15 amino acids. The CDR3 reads CASSSSGTGTYEQYF. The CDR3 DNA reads TGCGCCAGCAGCAGCTCCGGGACAGGCACCTACGAGCAGTACTTC.

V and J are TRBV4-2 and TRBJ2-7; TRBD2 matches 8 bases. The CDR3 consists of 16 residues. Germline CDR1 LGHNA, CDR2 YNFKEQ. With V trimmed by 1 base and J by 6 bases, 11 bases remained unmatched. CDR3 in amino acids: CASSQAGGARGAEQYF. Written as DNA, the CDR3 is TGTGCCAGCAGCCAAGCCGGGGGGGCCCGCGGCGCCGAGCAGTACTTC.

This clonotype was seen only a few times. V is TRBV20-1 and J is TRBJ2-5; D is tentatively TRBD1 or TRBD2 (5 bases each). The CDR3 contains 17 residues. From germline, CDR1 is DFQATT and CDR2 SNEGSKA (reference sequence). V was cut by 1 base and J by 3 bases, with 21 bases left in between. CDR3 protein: CSARGVIQGRQEETQYF. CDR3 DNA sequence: TGCAGTGCTAGAGGAGTTATTCAGGGACGGCAAGAAGAGACCCAGTACTTC.

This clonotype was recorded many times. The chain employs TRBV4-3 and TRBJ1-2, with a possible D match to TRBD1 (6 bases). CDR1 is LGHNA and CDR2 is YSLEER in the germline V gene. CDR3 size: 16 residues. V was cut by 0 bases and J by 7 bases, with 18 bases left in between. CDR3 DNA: TGCGCCAGCAGCCAAGATCTGGGGGGCGTTCTCTCTGGCTACACCTTC. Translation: CASSQDLGGVLSGYTF.

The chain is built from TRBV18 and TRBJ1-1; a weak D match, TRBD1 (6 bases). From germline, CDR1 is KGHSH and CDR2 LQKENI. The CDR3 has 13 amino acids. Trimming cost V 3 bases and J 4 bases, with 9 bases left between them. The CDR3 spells CASSPPGATEAFF. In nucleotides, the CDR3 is TGTGCCAGCTCACCCCCAGGGGCCACTGAAGCTTTCTTT.

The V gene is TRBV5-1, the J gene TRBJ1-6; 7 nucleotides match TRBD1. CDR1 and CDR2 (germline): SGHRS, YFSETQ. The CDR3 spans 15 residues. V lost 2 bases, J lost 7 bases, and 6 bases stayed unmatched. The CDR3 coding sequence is TGCGCCAGCAGCTTCGGGACAGAAGAAAATTCACCCCTCCACTTT. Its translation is CASSFGTEENSPLHF.

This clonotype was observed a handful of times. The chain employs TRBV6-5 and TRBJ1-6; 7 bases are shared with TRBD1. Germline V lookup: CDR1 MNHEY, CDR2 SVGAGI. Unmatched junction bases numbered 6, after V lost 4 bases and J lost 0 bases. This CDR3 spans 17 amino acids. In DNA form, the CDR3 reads TGTGCCAGCAGTTCCATCAGGGGGGACTCCTATAATTCACCCCTCCACTTT. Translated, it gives CASSSIRGDSYNSPLHF.

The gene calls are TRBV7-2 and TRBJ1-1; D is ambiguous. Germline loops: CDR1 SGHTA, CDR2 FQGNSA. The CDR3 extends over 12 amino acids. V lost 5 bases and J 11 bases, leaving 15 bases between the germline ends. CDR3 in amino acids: CASSPFAAYAFF. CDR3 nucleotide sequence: TGTGCCAGCAGCCCTTTCGCGGCGTATGCTTTCTTT.

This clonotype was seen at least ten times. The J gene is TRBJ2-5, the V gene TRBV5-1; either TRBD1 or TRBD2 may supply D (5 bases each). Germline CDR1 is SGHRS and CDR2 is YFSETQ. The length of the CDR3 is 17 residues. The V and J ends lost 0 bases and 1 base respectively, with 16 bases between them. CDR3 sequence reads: CASSLALSSGTQETQYF. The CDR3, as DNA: TGCGCCAGCAGCTTGGCCTTGTCGTCGGGGACCCAAGAGACCCAGTACTTC.

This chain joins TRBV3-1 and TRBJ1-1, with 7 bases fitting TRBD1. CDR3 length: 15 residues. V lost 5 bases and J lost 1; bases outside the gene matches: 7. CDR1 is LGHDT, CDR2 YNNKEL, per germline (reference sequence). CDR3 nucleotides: TGTGCCAGCAGCTTCCGAGGGGGCGGGAACACTGAAGCTTTCTTT. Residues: CASSFRGGGNTEAFF.

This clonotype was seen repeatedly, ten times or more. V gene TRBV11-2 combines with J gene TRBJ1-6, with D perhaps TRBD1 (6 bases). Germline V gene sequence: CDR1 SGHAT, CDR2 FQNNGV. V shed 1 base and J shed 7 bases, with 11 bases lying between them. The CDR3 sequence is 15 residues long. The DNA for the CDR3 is TGTGCCAGCAGCTTAGTGGTTCAGGGGAATTCACCCCTCCACTTT. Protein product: CASSLVVQGNSPLHF.

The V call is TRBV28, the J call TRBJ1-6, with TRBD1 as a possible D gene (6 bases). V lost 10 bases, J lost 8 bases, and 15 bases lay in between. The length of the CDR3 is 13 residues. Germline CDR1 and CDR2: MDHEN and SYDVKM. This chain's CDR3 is CAITGRGDSPLHF. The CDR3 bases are TGTGCCATTACAGGGAGGGGAGATTCACCCCTCCACTTT.

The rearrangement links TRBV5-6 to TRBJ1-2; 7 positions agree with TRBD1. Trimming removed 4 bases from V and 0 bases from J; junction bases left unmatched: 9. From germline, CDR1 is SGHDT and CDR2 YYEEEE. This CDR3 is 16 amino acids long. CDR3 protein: CASSILQGTPNYGYTF. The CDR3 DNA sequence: TGTGCCAGCAGCATCTTACAGGGGACGCCTAACTATGGCTACACCTTC. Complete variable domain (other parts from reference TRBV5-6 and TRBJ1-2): DAGVTQSPTHLIKTRGQQVTLRCSPKSGHDTVSWYQQALGQGPQFIFQYYEEEERQRGNFPDRFSGHQFPNYSSELNVNALLLGDSALYLCASSILQGTPNYGYTFGSGTRLTVV.

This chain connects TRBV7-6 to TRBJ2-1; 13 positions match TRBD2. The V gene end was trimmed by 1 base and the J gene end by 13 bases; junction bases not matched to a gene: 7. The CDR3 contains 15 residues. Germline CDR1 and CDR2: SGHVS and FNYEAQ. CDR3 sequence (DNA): TGTGCCAGCAGCTTAGTGGGGACTAGCGGGGTGGACCAGTTCTTC. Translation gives CASSLVGTSGVDQFF.

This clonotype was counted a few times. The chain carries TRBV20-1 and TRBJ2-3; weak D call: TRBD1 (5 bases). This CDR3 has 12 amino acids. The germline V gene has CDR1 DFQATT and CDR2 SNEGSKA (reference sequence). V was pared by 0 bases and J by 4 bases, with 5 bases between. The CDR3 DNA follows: TGCAGTGCTAGAGAGACAGCAGATACGCAGTATTTT. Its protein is CSARETADTQYF.

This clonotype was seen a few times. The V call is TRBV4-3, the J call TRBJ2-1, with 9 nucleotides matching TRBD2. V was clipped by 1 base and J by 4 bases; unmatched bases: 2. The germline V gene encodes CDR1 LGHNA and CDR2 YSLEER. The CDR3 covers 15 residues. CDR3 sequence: CASSQVLAGYNEQFF. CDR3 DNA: TGCGCCAGCAGCCAAGTGCTAGCGGGGTACAATGAGCAGTTCTTC.

The CDR3, as DNA: TGCGCCAGCAGCCAAGGCACCGGGGCTACGCAGTATTTT. This translates into CASSQGTGATQYF. The chain combines TRBV4-3 with TRBJ2-3, with D perhaps given as TRBD1 or TRBD2 (5 bases each). The V end lost 1 base, the J end lost 8 bases, and 10 bases lay between the germline ends. This CDR3 has 13 residues. Germline V lookup: CDR1 LGHNA, CDR2 YSLEER.

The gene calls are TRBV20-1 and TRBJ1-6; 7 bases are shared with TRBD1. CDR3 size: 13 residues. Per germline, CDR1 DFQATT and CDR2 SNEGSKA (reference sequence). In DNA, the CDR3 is TGCACGTGCCCCGGGACAGAGTCCGGCCTCATCCACTTT. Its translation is CTCPGTESGLIHF.

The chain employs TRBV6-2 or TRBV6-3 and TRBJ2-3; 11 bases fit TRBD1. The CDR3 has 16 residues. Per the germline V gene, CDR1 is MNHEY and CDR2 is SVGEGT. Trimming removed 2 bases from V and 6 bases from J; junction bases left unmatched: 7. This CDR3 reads CASSYGGQGEVDTQYF. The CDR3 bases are TGTGCCAGCAGTTACGGGGGACAGGGGGAGGTGGATACGCAGTATTTT.

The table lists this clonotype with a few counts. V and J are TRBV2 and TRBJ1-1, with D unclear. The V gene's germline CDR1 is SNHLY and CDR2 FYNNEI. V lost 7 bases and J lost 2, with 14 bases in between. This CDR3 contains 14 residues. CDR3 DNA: TGTGCCAGCACTGGTAGTTGGAGAAACACTGAAGCTTTCTTT. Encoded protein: CASTGSWRNTEAFF.

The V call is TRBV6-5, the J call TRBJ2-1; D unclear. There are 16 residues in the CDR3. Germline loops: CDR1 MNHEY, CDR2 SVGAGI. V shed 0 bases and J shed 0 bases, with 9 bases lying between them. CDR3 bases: TGTGCCAGCAGTTACTCCCCGCAATTCTCCTACAATGAGCAGTTCTTC. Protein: CASSYSPQFSYNEQFF.

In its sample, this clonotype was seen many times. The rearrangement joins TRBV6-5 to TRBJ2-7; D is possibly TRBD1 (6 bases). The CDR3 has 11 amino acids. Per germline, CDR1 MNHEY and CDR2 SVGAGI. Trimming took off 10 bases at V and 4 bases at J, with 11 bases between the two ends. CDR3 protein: CATRGGYEQYF. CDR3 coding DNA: TGTGCCACCCGAGGGGGTTACGAGCAGTACTTC.